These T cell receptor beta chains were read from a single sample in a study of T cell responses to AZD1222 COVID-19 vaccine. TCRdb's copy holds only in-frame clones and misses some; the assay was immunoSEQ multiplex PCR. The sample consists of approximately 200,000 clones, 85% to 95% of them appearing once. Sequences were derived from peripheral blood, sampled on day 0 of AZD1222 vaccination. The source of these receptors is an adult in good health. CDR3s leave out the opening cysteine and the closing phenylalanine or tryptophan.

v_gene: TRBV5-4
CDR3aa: ASSFPGGTDYGYT

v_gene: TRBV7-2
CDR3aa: ASSLRDSPYEQY

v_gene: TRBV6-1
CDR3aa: ASSDAVYEQY

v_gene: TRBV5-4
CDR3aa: ASSLDQGAYEQY

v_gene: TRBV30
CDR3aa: AWTGGYGYT

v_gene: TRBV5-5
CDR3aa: ASSPGVASTF

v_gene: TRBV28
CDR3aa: ASRTGDGIYEQY

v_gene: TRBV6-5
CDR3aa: ASSYSRAAYEQY

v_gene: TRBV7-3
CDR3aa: ASSLTAGTEETQY

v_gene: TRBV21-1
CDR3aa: ASSNVRIRDGHTDTQY

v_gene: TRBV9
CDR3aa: ASSVGYYGYT

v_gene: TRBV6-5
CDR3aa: ASSSPRGGNYGYT

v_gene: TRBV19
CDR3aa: ASSTNRAHEQY

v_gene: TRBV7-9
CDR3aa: ASTPWTGNTEAF

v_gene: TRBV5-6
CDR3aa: ASSLDEGPISTQY

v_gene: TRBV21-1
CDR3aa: ASSNPLASGADTQY

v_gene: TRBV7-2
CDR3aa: ASSLVDSFNYGYT

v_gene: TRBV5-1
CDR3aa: ASSLKTPGLAGNEQY

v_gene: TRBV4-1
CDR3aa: ASSQGPNEQF

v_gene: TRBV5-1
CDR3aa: ASSPTWGQGAGELF

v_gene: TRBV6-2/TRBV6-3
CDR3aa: ASSYSGRQSGRAEGDTQY

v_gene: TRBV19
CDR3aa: ASSIPFAGSPEKAGELF

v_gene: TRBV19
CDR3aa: ASSTGPDTQY

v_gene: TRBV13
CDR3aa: ASSLDRAGRSYEQY

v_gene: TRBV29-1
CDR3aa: SVNTGTYNEQF

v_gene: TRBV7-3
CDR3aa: ASSLGTSGETQY

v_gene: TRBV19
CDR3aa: ASSEWLYGYT

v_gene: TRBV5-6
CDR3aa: ASSLGGSQPQH

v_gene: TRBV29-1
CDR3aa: SVEDARSEQY

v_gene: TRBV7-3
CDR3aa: ASSLMAGSELF

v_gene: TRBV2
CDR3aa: ASREQGNTGELF

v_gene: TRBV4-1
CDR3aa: ASSQPETALEAF

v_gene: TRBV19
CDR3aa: ASTQRQASNQPQH

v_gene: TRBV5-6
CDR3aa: ASSLVTEYNSPLH

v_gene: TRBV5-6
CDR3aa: ASSSYRGHNSPLH

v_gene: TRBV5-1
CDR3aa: ASSLEAGRTGELF

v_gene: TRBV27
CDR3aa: ASSPTSITQETQY

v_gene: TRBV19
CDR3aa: ASSMRGQNTEAF

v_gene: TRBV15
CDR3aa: ATSRGKGSSGQPQH

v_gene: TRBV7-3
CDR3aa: ASSLRRTSYNEQF

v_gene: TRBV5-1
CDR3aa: ASSLDLAGNEQF

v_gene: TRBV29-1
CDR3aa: SVVLGGTGNTIY

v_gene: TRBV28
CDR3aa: ASRFGDASRDEQY

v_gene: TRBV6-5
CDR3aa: ASSYSGQGFEGYT

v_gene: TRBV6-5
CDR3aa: ASSYSSGSRGYT

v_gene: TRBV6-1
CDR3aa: ASSEGWDYGYT